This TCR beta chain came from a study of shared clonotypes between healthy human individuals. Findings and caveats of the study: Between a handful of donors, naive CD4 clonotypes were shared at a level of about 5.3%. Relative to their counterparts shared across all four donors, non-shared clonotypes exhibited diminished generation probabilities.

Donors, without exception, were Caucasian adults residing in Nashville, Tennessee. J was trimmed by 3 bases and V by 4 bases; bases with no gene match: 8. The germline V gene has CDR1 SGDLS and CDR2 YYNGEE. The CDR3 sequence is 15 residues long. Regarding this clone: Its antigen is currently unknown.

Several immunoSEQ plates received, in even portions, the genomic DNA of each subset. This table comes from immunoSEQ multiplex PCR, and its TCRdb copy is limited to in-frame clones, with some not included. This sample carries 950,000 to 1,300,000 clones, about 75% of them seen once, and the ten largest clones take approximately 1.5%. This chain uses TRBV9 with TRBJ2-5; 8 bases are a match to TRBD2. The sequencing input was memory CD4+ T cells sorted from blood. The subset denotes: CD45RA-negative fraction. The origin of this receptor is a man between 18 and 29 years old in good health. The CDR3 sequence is CASSPGIAGKETQYF. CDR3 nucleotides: TGTGCCAGCAGCCCGGGAATAGCGGGGAAAGAGACCCAGTACTTC.